Shown below are 16 T cell receptor beta chains from a single sample sequenced in a study of control samples from healthy donors and cancer patients. Using immunoSEQ multiplex PCR, the repertoire was profiled, and TCRdb retains in-frame clones only, with some absent. The sample holds 22,000 or so clones, more than 80% seen once. Sequenced input: PBMCs. These receptors all stem from a man aged 55 to 70 with head and neck cancer.

The chain uses TRBV15 and TRBJ1-5; the D gene is possibly TRBD1 (6 bases). The V gene lost 0 bases and the J gene lost 7 bases, with 16 bases spanning the gap. The CDR3 is made up of 16 amino acids. CDR1 and CDR2 from the germline V gene are LNHNV and YYDKDF (reference sequence). CDR3 in DNA: TGTGCCACCAGCAGAGAATTGGCCAGGGGAAAGCAGCCCCAGCATTTT. Its translation is CATSRELARGKQPQHF.

The CDR3 reads CASSQGPGLFLNEQYF. The CDR3 DNA reads TGCGCCAGCAGCCAAGGCCCGGGACTGTTCCTCAACGAGCAGTACTTC. The rearrangement joins TRBV4-1 to TRBJ2-7; D possibly corresponds to TRBD2 (6 bases). The germline V gene encodes CDR1 MGHRA and CDR2 YSYEKL. This CDR3 spans 16 amino acids. The V end lost 1 base, the J end lost 5 bases, and 18 bases lay between the germline ends.

V usage is TRBV30 and J usage is TRBJ2-7, with TRBD1 as a possible D gene (6 bases). V was pared by 6 bases and J by 0 bases, with 15 bases between. The CDR3 is 14 residues long. Germline CDR1 and CDR2: GTSNPN and SVGIG (reference sequence). This CDR3 reads CACTHRATSYEQYF. CDR3 DNA: TGTGCCTGCACGCACAGGGCAACCTCCTACGAGCAGTACTTC.

The chain uses TRBV5-1 and TRBJ1-4; the D is unclear. CDR3 length: 16 amino acids. The germline gives CDR1 SGHRS, CDR2 YFSETQ. V was trimmed by 0 bases and J by 8 bases, leaving 17 bases between them. The CDR3 coding sequence is TGCGCCAGCAGCTTGGGGCCTGTCGGCCGAGGAGAAAAACTGTTTTTT. Its protein product is CASSLGPVGRGEKLFF.

The chain has TRBV4-2 and TRBJ2-2, with D perhaps TRBD1 (6 bases). The germline V and J ends were trimmed by 3 bases and 6 bases, with 14 bases remaining between them. The CDR3 runs 15 residues. Germline assignment: CDR1 LGHNA and CDR2 YNFKEQ. The CDR3 region has the DNA TGTGCCAGCAGCCATGACAGGACAAACGCCGGGGAGCTGTTTTTT. Translating it yields CASSHDRTNAGELFF.

The rearrangement uses TRBV5-5 and TRBJ2-7; weak D call: TRBD2 (6 bases). Germline V gives CDR1 SGHKS, CDR2 YYEKEE (reference sequence). The CDR3 has 15 residues. The V and J ends lost 3 bases and 7 bases respectively, with 20 bases between them. CDR3 DNA sequence: TGTGCCAGCAGCTCCCGAGCGGGCTTCAGTGGGGAGCAGTACTTC. Protein: CASSSRAGFSGEQYF. The full variable domain, completed using reference TRBV5-5 and TRBJ2-7, is DAGVTQSPTHLIKTRGQQVTLRCSPISGHKSVSWYQQVLGQGPQFIFQYYEKEERGRGNFPDRFSARQFPNYSSELNVNALLLGDSALYLCASSSRAGFSGEQYFGPGTRLTVT.

This rearrangement joins TRBV5-1 to TRBJ1-1, with no clear D. The length of the CDR3 is 14 residues. Germline V gene lookup returns CDR1 SGHRS and CDR2 YFSETQ. Trimming left V 4 bases short and J 3 bases short, with 13 bases between. CDR3 nucleotides: TGCGCCAGCAGCCCACTTAAGAGCGACACTGAAGCTTTCTTT. It translates to CASSPLKSDTEAFF.

This clone is large. V gene TRBV10-1 combines with J gene TRBJ2-5, with 9 bases aligning to TRBD1. The germline gives CDR1 WNHNN, CDR2 SYGVQD (reference sequence). Trimming cost V 4 bases and J 4 bases; bases outside gene matches: 13. CDR3 length equals 17 residues. The CDR3 DNA is TGCGCCAGCAGTGGCCCCGCCCGGGACAGGGTCGGAGAGACCCAGTACTTC. Its protein is CASSGPARDRVGETQYF.

This sequence joins TRBV3-1 (or the pseudogene TRBV3-2) and TRBJ2-7, with D perhaps TRBD2 (6 bases). Trimming cost V 1 base and J 0 bases, with 10 bases left between them. Germline loops: CDR1 LGHDT, CDR2 YNNKEL (reference sequence). This CDR3 contains 15 residues. The CDR3 DNA sequence: TGTGCCAGCAGCCAAGGGACCGGGAGCTCCTACGAGCAGTACTTC. Encoded protein: CASSQGTGSSYEQYF.

The gene calls are TRBV7-9 and TRBJ1-2, with 9 bases aligning to TRBD1. V gave up 5 bases and J gave up 7 bases; unmatched junction bases: 8. This CDR3 has 14 residues. CDR1 and CDR2 (germline): SEHNR, FQNEAQ (reference sequence). CDR3 nucleotide sequence: TGTGCCAGCAGCCTCACACAGGGGGCAAGTGGCTACACCTTC. Protein product: CASSLTQGASGYTF. Full variable domain (rest looked up from reference TRBV7-9 and TRBJ1-2): DTGVSQNPRHKITKRGQNVTFRCDPISEHNRLYWYRQTLGQGPEFLTYFQNEAQLEKSRLLSDRFSAERPKGSFSTLEIQRTEQGDSAMYLCASSLTQGASGYTFGSGTRLTVV.

Written as DNA, the CDR3 is TGTGCCAGCAGTAGGGACAAGAACACTGAAGCTTTCTTT. Its protein product is CASSRDKNTEAFF. J is TRBJ1-1 and V is TRBV12-3 or TRBV12-4; a weak D match, TRBD1 (6 bases). CDR3 size: 13 residues. V was pared by 5 bases and J by 1 base, with 8 bases between.

This rearrangement joins TRBV14 to TRBJ2-2; D is ambiguous. CDR1 is SGHDN and CDR2 is FVKESK in the germline V gene. The germline V and J ends were trimmed by 5 bases and 0 bases, with 7 bases remaining between them. This CDR3 region has 14 residues. The CDR3 spells CASSWQPNTGELFF. The CDR3 region has the DNA TGTGCCAGCAGCTGGCAGCCGAACACCGGGGAGCTGTTTTTT.

The J gene is TRBJ2-7, the V gene TRBV5-1, with D perhaps TRBD2 (5 bases). V lost 5 bases, J lost 1 base, and 16 bases lay in between. The CDR3 extends over 15 amino acids. Germline V gene lookup returns CDR1 SGHRS and CDR2 YFSETQ. The DNA of the CDR3 is TGCGCCAGCAGGGAACGCAGCGGAAATTCCTACGAGCAGTACTTC. Amino acids: CASRERSGNSYEQYF. Full variable domain (missing parts from reference TRBV5-1 and TRBJ2-7): KAGVTQTPRYLIKTRGQQVTLSCSPISGHRSVSWYQQTPGQGLQFLFEYFSETQRNKGNFPGRFSGRQFSNSRSEMNVSTLELGDSALYLCASRERSGNSYEQYFGPGTRLTVT.

This clone came up a few times. This chain links TRBV11-2 with TRBJ2-3; TRBD1 agrees at 9 bases. Germline CDR1 is SGHAT and CDR2 is FQNNGV. Germline trimming cut 6 bases from V and 5 bases from J; bases unmatched to any gene: 9. CDR3 length equals 15 residues. The CDR3 DNA reads TGTGCCAGCAGGAAGGGACAGGGAAAGGGAGATACGCAGTATTTT. Protein: CASRKGQGKGDTQYF.

J is TRBJ2-1 and V is TRBV5-1; D may be TRBD2 (5 bases). V was cut by 6 bases and J by 4 bases, with 14 bases left in between. Germline CDR1 SGHRS, CDR2 YFSETQ. The CDR3 loop spans 14 amino acids. The CDR3 protein is CASKWEHRYNEQFF. As DNA, the CDR3 is TGCGCCAGCAAATGGGAGCATAGGTACAATGAGCAGTTCTTC.

This chain uses TRBV7-9 with TRBJ2-1, with TRBD2 matching over 8 bases. Germline assignment: CDR1 SEHNR and CDR2 FQNEAQ (reference sequence). Trimming took 2 bases from V and 9 from J; bases not matched to a gene: 0. There are 12 residues in the CDR3. The CDR3 here is CASSLTSGEQFF. The CDR3 bases are TGTGCCAGCAGCTTAACTAGCGGTGAGCAGTTCTTC.